This paragraph reports one T cell receptor (beta chain). This clonotype was counted many times. No cognate antigen has been identified for it. No base quality values were provided; no much bigger clone lies one nucleotide off. The reads were generated on an Illumina HiSeq 2500. Quantitative 5'-RACE with molecular barcodes was used to prepare TCR beta libraries. For the original study's pipeline: A new computational method based on a probabilistic model of VDJ rearrangement was used to identify disease-linked TCR variants. TCRdb reprocessed the public reads (quality trimming at Q25 with fastp, clone calling with MiXCR) and kept in-frame beta chains. For every CDR3 protein sequence, its rows merge into one entry that carries the most common genes and DNA. These V and J calls are TCRdb output, not the study's own analysis. Here the sample has roughly 86,000 distinct CDR3 sequences; 8.8% occur a single time. 4.5% to 5.5% of the sample is in the top ten clones.

From the germline V gene (reference sequence), CDR1 is MNHEY and CDR2 is SMNVEV. The CDR3, from cysteine to phenylalanine, totals 15 residues. Of the read, only the CDR3 DNA is kept; its 45 bases are in frame from base 1. The trim is 6 bases for V and 7 bases for J, with a gap of 22 bases between the germline ends. This specimen comes from a study of CD8 T cells in ankylosing spondylitis listed by TCRdb under 2017. With respect to the entire study: T cell receptor beta repertoires were profiled in healthy donors and ankylosing spondylitis patients so that disease-linked TCR variants could be found. The whole study cohort included over a hundred healthy donors and 20 to 30 ankylosing spondylitis patients. Peripheral blood was sampled, and synovial fluid was also collected from ankylosing spondylitis patients. Broad study findings and their caveats: According to the report, matched synovial fluid samples from ankylosing spondylitis patients were significantly enriched for the disease-linked clones. A TCR beta motif of 8 or 9 highly homologous amino acid variants appeared characteristic of blood from ankylosing spondylitis patients. A CD8+ phenotype was shown by the disease-linked clones, which were found at relatively low frequencies in peripheral blood. Some motif variants were previously reported in synovial fluid and blood of reactive arthritis patients, suggesting common disease-initiation mechanisms.

Recombination linked TRBV27 to TRBJ2-7, with a tentative D gene TRBD2 over 6 matching bases. The receptor comes from a male donor with ankylosing spondylitis or in good health (not recorded which). The specimen was blood, either unsorted or a sorted T cell fraction (not recorded which). The sequenced DNA: TGTGCCAGCAGGCTTTTAGGAGGGACCGCAGGGGAGCAGTACTTC. It is translated as CASRLLGGTAGEQYF.